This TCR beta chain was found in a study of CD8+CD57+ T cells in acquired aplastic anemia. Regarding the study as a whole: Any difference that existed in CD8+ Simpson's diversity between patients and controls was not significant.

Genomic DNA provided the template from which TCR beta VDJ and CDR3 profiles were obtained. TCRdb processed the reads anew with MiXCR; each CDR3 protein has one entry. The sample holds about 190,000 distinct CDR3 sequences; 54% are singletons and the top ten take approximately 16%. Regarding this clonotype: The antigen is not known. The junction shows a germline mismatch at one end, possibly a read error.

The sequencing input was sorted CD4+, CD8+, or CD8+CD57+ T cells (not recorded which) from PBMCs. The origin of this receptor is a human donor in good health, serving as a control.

The DNA of the CDR3 is TGCAGTGCAACGCCCGGACTAGCGGGCGAGCGGTACTTC. It translates to CSATPGLAGERYF. This chain connects TRBV20-1 to TRBJ2-7, with TRBD2 identical over 11 bases. The germline CDR1 and CDR2 sequences are DFQATT and SNEGSKA (reference sequence). CDR3 length equals 13 residues.